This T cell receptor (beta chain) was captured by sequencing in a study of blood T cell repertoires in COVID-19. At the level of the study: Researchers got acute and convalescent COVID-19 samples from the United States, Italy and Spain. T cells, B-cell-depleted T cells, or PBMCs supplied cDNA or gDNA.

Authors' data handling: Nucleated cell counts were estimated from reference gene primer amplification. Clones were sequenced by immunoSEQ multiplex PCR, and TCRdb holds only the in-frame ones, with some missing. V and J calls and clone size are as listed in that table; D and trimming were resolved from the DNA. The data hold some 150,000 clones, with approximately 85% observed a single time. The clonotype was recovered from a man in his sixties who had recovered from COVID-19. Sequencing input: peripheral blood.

CDR3 nucleotide sequence: TGTGCCAGCAGCCAACGGTTTGGGGGCTCCTTGAACACTGAAGCTTTCTTT. Protein sequence: CASSQRFGGSLNTEAFF. The chain has TRBV3-1 (or the pseudogene TRBV3-2) and TRBJ1-1; tentative D call: TRBD1 (6 bases). There are 17 residues in the CDR3. Trimming stripped 2 bases from V and 0 bases from J, with 16 bases between. Germline CDR1 reads LGHDT; CDR2 reads YNNKEL (reference sequence).